The TCR beta chain described here comes from a study of breast tumors, draining lymph nodes, adjacent tissues. General study points: Tumor TCR diversity was below lymph nodes but above nontumor tissue. Tumor T cell lymph node origin was a supported hypothesis, not proven. The data were judged consistent with most tumor T cells coming from lymph node and expanding in tumor. Tumor and nontumor repertoires were significantly more similar in luminal-like than in basal-like breast cancer.

The V gene's germline CDR1 is SQVTM and CDR2 ANQGSEA. The V end lost 5 bases, the J end lost 2 bases, and 17 bases lay between the germline ends. This CDR3 contains 15 residues. MiXCR, applied by TCRdb to the multiplex PCR reads, yields one record per CDR3 protein. The sample gives under 70,000 distinct CDR3 sequences, approximately 40% of which show up once; approximately 8.7% is in the top ten. This clonotype was counted at least ten times. Its antigen remains unknown. The V gene is TRBV29-1, the J gene TRBJ2-3; D is tentatively TRBD1 or TRBD2 (5 bases each). Sample: breast tumor tissue. The receptor's source is a female donor with breast cancer. Some clones in this sample may be carry-over from other donors' samples. CDR3 nucleotide sequence: TGCAGCGTTACACCATCCCGGGGCCCCACAGATACGCAGTATTTT. It translates to CSVTPSRGPTDTQYF.